Sequencing of this TCR beta chain was carried out in a study of OX40 agonist ivuxolimab in advanced cancers. Study-wide background: Patients were dosed intravenously with ivuxolimab at 0.01 to 10 mg/kg every 2 weeks. Patients treated during dose escalation were battling hepatocellular carcinoma, melanoma, renal cell or head and neck cancer. Study-wide results and limits: Expanded peripheral T-cell antigen specificity went undetermined. Clonal expansion was seen in CD4+ and CD8+ blood T cells by week 6 at 0.1 to 3.0 mg/kg.

Regarding this clone: Antigen specificity is unknown.

Clones were read by immunoSEQ multiplex PCR, and TCRdb kept only the in-frame ones, dropping some. The sample comprises 85,000 to 100,000 clones, 94% of which are singletons, and around 0.18% rests with the top ten. The CDR3 has 15 amino acids. Trimming cost V 0 bases and J 4 bases, with 10 bases left between them. The sequencing here drew on CD4+ or CD8+ T cells sorted from blood, taken in a trial of the OX40 agonist ivuxolimab. The V gene is TRBV5-3, the J gene TRBJ1-4; D is unclear. TRBV5-3 is an open reading frame, and its role is uncertain. This TCR was recovered from an adult with an advanced solid tumor such as melanoma, head and neck, liver or kidney cancer. The DNA of the CDR3 is TGTGCCAGAAGCTTGGGAGAGGACGGTAATGAAAAACTGTTTTTT. Translating it yields CARSLGEDGNEKLFF.